Each of the 18 T cell receptor beta chains below was sequenced from the same sample in a study of shared clonotypes between healthy human individuals (TCRdb year 2020). The receptor library was made with the immunoSEQ multiplex PCR assay. The table comes from immuneACCESS by way of TCRdb, which keeps in-frame sequences with V and J called. Part of the clones is missing from these tables; in studies checked, under half for an unresolved V gene and the rest for unknown reasons. Across this sample there are some 690,000 clones, with less than 95% seen only once. Around a third of the sample rests with the top ten. The sequencing sample was made of memory CD8+ T cells from PBMCs. Sample cell subset or site, as interpreted from the label and publication: CD45RO+ cells pooled with CCR7-negative TemRA cells. These receptors were collected from a man aged 18 to 30 in good health. Some clones in this sample may be carry-over from other donors' samples.

The chain employs TRBV2 and TRBJ1-1; D gene unclear. Trimming shortened V by 4 bases and J by 2 bases, and 8 bases separated the two germline ends. Germline lookup yields CDR1 SNHLY and CDR2 FYNNEI. This CDR3 region has 13 residues. Written as DNA, the CDR3 is TGTGCCAGCAGTGTTGGATTTAACACTGAAGCTTTCTTT. Its protein product is CASSVGFNTEAFF.

V gene TRBV5-1 combines with J gene TRBJ2-5; D ambiguous. V lost 4 bases and J lost 5, with 15 bases in between. This CDR3 is 14 amino acids long. CDR1 is SGHRS, CDR2 YFSETQ, per germline. CDR3 DNA: TGCGCCAGCAGCATTACACGGGTAGGGGAGACCCAGTACTTC. This sequence encodes CASSITRVGETQYF.

The J gene is TRBJ2-7, the V gene TRBV28, with TRBD1 as a possible D gene (6 bases). The CDR3 has 14 residues. CDR1 is MDHEN, CDR2 SYDVKM, per germline. Between the trimmed V and J ends, which lost 7 bases and 3 bases, there was a span of 16 bases. Written as DNA, the CDR3 is TGTGCCAGCACCGAGACAGGATCCGGCTACGAGCAGTACTTC. Translation gives CASTETGSGYEQYF.

The genes are TRBV6-1 and TRBJ2-5, with 12 bases aligning to TRBD1. V shed 2 bases, J shed 11 bases, and the junction held 9 bases outside the gene matches. Germline-derived CDR1 and CDR2 are MNHNS and SASEGT. The CDR3 loop spans 15 amino acids. The CDR3 coding sequence is TGTGCCAGCAGTGAACTGGGACAGGGGGCTAGGGAGCAGTACTTC. The encoded protein is CASSELGQGAREQYF.

For this clone: This CDR3 is also generated by other DNA sequences in the sample. This rearrangement joins TRBV7-9 to TRBJ2-7; TRBD1 or TRBD2 may be the D gene (5 bases each). Trimming cost V 5 bases and J 0 bases, with 11 bases left between them. This CDR3 has 14 residues. CDR1 and CDR2 (germline): SEHNR, FQNEAQ (reference sequence). The CDR3 protein is CASSPRDGSYEQYF. The CDR3 DNA sequence: TGTGCCAGCAGCCCCCGGGACGGCTCCTACGAGCAGTACTTC.

The chain joins TRBV27 to TRBJ1-2, with 7 bases aligning to TRBD1. The length of the CDR3 is 15 residues. Germline CDR1 is MNHEY and CDR2 is SMNVEV (reference sequence). Germline trimming cut 1 base from V and 1 base from J; bases unmatched to any gene: 3. The CDR3 reads CASSLYRGVNYGYTF. The DNA for the CDR3 is TGTGCCAGCAGTTTATACAGGGGAGTTAACTATGGCTACACCTTC.

This chain connects TRBV7-9 to TRBJ2-7, with a weak D call TRBD1 (6 bases). The CDR3 runs to 14 residues. Germline lookup yields CDR1 SEHNR and CDR2 FQNEAQ (reference sequence). Between the trimmed V and J ends, which lost 5 bases and 1 base, there was a span of 12 bases. Here the CDR3 DNA reads TGTGCCAGCAGCCCTAGGACAGAGTCCTACGAGCAGTACTTC. Protein sequence: CASSPRTESYEQYF.

The chain has TRBV10-1 and TRBJ2-1; either TRBD1 or TRBD2 may supply D (5 bases each). Germline values: CDR1 WNHNN, CDR2 SYGVQD (reference sequence). Trimming stripped 8 bases from V and 9 bases from J, with 20 bases between. This CDR3 spans 14 amino acids. As DNA, the CDR3 is TGCGCCAGCCGGAGGCAGTGTGGGGCGACTGAGCAGTTCTTC. Translation: CASRRQCGATEQFF.

This sequence joins TRBV7-2 and TRBJ2-7; 11 bases map to TRBD2. V shed 5 bases, J shed 2 bases, and the junction held 5 bases outside the gene matches. This CDR3 comprises 15 residues. Germline-derived CDR1 and CDR2 are SGHTA and FQGNSA. The CDR3, as DNA: TGTGCCAGCAGCCCAAGACTAGCGGGACCCTACGAGCAGTACTTC. Translating it yields CASSPRLAGPYEQYF.

The chain has TRBV9 and TRBJ2-7; D remains unclear. V was clipped by 0 bases and J by 2 bases, with 12 bases between them. From germline, CDR1 is SGDLS and CDR2 YYNGEE. This CDR3 is built from 15 residues. The CDR3 DNA is TGTGCCAGCAGCGTAGGGTTCGGCAGAACCTACGAGCAGTACTTC. It is translated as CASSVGFGRTYEQYF.

The chain uses TRBV5-4 and TRBJ2-7; no firm D call. The CDR3 consists of 14 residues. V lost 3 bases and J 7 bases, leaving 17 bases between the germline ends. Per germline, CDR1 SGHNT and CDR2 YYREEE (reference sequence). The CDR3 nucleotides are TGTGCCAGCAGCTATATAGAAAGGGTGGGGGAGCAGTACTTC. This sequence encodes CASSYIERVGEQYF.

The chain is built from TRBV5-8 and TRBJ1-1; D is perhaps TRBD1 (5 bases). The CDR3 consists of 15 residues. Trimming cost V 2 bases and J 0 bases, with 11 bases left between them. Germline V gene sequence: CDR1 SGHTS, CDR2 YDEGEE. The CDR3: CASSFSGRMNTEAFF. For the CDR3, the DNA is TGTGCCAGCAGCTTTTCGGGACGGATGAACACTGAAGCTTTCTTT.

The CDR3 spells CASSPPSSGGETQYF. The CDR3 region has the DNA TGTGCCAGCAGCCCCCCGTCTAGCGGGGGGGAGACCCAGTACTTC. The chain recombines TRBV7-8 with TRBJ2-5; 11 bases map to TRBD2. The CDR3 extends over 15 amino acids. Losses at the gene ends were 5 bases for V and 5 bases for J; bases not matched to a gene: 7. The germline CDR1 and CDR2 sequences are SGHVS and FQNEAQ.

V gene TRBV6-1 combines with J gene TRBJ2-4, with TRBD1 matching 7 bases. Per the germline V gene, CDR1 is MNHNS and CDR2 is SASEGT. There are 14 residues in the CDR3. V gave up 4 bases and J gave up 5 bases; unmatched junction bases: 5. CDR3 region: CASSVLDRENIQYF. The CDR3 bases are TGTGCCAGCAGTGTTCTAGACAGGGAAAACATTCAGTACTTC.

V usage is TRBV6-5 and J usage is TRBJ2-7; tentative D call: TRBD2 (6 bases). Germline assignment: CDR1 MNHEY and CDR2 SVGAGI. The CDR3 is made up of 15 amino acids. Deletions cut 3 bases from V and 3 bases from J, with 15 bases between. The DNA for the CDR3 is TGTGCCAGCAGTTATGGCTGGGAGGCCTACTACGAGCAGTACTTC. Protein sequence: CASSYGWEAYYEQYF.

Concerning this clone itself: This specimen includes other DNA sequences encoding the same CDR3. This sequence joins TRBV7-2 and TRBJ2-1, with 11 bases that match TRBD2. The CDR3 has 15 residues. J lost 7 bases, V lost 2 bases, and 4 bases had no gene match. Per the germline V gene, CDR1 is SGHTA and CDR2 is FQGNSA. The CDR3 is CASSLLAGGRNEQFF. The DNA for the CDR3 is TGTGCCAGCAGCTTACTAGCGGGGGGAAGGAATGAGCAGTTCTTC.

To note about this clone: The same CDR3 arises from other DNA sequences in this sample as well. CDR3 protein: CASSYRVYEQYF. CDR3 sequence (DNA): TGTGCCAGCAGTTATAGGGTCTACGAGCAGTACTTC. The genes are TRBV6-5 and TRBJ2-7, with D hard to call. Deletions cut 3 bases from V and 3 bases from J, with 6 bases between. From germline, CDR1 is MNHEY and CDR2 SVGAGI. CDR3 size: 12 residues.

The gene calls are TRBV10-1 and TRBJ1-1; D not resolved. Trimming removed 8 bases at V and 7 bases at J, with 17 bases between. The CDR3 extends over 13 amino acids. Germline lookup yields CDR1 WNHNN and CDR2 SYGVQD (reference sequence). CDR3 DNA sequence: TGCGCCAGCTCACTAGGATCGATCAGTGAAGCTTTCTTT. Its protein product is CASSLGSISEAFF.